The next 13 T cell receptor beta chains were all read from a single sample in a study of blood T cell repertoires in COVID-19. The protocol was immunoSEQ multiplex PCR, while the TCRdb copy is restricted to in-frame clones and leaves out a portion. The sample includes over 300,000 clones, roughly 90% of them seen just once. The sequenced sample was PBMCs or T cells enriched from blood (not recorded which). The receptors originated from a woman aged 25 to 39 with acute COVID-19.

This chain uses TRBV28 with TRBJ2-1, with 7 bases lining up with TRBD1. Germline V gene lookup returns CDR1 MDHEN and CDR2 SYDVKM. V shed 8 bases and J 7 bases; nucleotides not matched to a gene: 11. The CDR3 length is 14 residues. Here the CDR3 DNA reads TGTGCCAGCCGCACCCCGGGACAGAAAAATGAGCAGTTCTTC. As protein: CASRTPGQKNEQFF.

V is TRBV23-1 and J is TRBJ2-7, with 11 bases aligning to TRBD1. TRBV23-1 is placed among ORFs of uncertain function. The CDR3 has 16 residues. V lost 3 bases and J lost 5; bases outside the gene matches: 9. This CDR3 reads CASSHIAGTGGDEQYF. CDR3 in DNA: TGCGCCAGCAGTCACATCGCCGGGACAGGGGGAGACGAGCAGTACTTC.

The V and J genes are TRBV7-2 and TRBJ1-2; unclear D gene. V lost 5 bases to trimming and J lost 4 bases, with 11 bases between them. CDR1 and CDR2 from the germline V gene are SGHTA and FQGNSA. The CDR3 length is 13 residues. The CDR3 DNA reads TGTGCCAGCAGCCCCGCCCCCGGCTATGGCTACACCTTC. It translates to CASSPAPGYGYTF.

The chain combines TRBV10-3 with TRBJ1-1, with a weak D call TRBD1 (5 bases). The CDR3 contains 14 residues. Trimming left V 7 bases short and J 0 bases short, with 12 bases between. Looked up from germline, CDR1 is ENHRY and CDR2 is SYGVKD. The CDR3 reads CAIKGRAMNTEAFF. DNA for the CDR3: TGTGCCATCAAGGGCAGGGCCATGAACACTGAAGCTTTCTTT.

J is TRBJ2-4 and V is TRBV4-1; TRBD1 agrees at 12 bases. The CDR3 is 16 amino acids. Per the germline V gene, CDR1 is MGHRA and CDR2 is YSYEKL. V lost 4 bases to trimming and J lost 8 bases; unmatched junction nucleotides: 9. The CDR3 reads CASSLYGDRGPYIQYF. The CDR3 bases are TGCGCCAGCAGCCTCTATGGGGACAGGGGGCCGTACATTCAGTACTTC.

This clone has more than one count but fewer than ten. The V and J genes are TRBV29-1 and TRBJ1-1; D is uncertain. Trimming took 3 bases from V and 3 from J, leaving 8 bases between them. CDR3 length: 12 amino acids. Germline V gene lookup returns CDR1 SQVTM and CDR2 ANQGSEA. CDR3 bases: TGCAGCGTTGATATTTCAGACACTGAAGCTTTCTTT. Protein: CSVDISDTEAFF.

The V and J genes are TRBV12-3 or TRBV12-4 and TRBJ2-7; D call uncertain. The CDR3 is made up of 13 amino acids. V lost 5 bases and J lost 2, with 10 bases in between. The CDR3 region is CASSLNHPYEQYF. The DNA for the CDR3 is TGTGCCAGCAGTCTAAACCACCCCTACGAGCAGTACTTC.

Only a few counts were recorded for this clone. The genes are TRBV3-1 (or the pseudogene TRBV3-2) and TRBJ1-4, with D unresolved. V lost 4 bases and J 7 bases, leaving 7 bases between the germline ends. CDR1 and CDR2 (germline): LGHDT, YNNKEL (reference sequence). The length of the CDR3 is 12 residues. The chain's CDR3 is CASSRTGEKLFF. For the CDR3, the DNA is TGTGCCAGCAGCCGCACTGGTGAAAAACTGTTTTTT.

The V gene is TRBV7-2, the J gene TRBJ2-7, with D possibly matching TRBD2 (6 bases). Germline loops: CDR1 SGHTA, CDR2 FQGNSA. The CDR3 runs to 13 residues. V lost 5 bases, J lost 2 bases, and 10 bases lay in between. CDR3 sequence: CASSASAAYEQYF. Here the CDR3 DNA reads TGTGCCAGCAGCGCTAGCGCCGCCTACGAGCAGTACTTC.

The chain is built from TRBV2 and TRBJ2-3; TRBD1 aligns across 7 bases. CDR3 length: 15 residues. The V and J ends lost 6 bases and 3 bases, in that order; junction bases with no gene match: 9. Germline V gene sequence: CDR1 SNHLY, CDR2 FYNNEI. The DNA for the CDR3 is TGTGCCAGCAGGGGACAGCCGACAAAAACAGATACGCAGTATTTT. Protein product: CASRGQPTKTDTQYF.

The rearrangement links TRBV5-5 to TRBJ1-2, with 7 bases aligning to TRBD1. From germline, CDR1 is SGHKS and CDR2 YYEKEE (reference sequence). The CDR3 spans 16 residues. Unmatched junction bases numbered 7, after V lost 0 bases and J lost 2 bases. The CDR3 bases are TGTGCCAGCAGCTTGGGACCTTCGGGACAGAACTATGGCTACACCTTC. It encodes CASSLGPSGQNYGYTF. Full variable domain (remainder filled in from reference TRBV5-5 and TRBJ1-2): DAGVTQSPTHLIKTRGQQVTLRCSPISGHKSVSWYQQVLGQGPQFIFQYYEKEERGRGNFPDRFSARQFPNYSSELNVNALLLGDSALYLCASSLGPSGQNYGYTFGSGTRLTVV.

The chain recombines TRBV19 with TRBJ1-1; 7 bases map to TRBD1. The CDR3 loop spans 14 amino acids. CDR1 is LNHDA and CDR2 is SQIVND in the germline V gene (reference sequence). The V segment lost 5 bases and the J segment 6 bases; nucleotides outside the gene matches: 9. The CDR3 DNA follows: TGTGCCAGTAGTCTAGCGGGACAGTTGGCTGAAGCTTTCTTT. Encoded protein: CASSLAGQLAEAFF.

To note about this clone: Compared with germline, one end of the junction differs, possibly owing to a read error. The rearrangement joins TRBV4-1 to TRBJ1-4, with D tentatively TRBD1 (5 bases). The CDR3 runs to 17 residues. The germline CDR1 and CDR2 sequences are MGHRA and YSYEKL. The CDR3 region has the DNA TGCGCCAGCAGGCAAGGGGCCAGACCCACAACTAATGAAAAACTGTTTTTT. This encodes CASRQGARPTTNEKLFF.